One T cell receptor (beta chain) is described in this entry. Under the authors' procedure: How many nucleated cells were present was estimated from reference gene primer amplification. Here immunoSEQ multiplex PCR was the method, and the copy in TCRdb shows in-frame clones only, minus some. V and J calls and clone size are copied from that table; D and trimming were computed from the DNA. The sample has about 480,000 clones, roughly 88% seen once. This entry belongs to a study of blood T cell repertoires in COVID-19. Study-wide background: Both acute and convalescent COVID-19 samples were obtained from the United States, Italy and Spain. From T cells, B-cell-depleted T cells, or PBMCs came the material, which was cDNA or gDNA.

The germline gives CDR1 WSHSY, CDR2 SAAADI. The CDR3 length is 17 residues. Trimming removed 2 bases from V and 0 bases from J, with 11 bases in between. Cohort 3 donors counted as recovered after two negative PCRs, clearance, or resolved symptoms. The chain joins TRBV10-2 to TRBJ1-6; a weak D match, TRBD1 (5 bases). Sequenced: PBMCs or T cells enriched from blood (not recorded which). This TCR was sampled from a woman aged 40 to 50 who had recovered from COVID-19. The CDR3 region is CASSEAQGRSYNSPLHF. Written as DNA, the CDR3 is TGCGCCAGCAGTGAGGCCCAGGGCCGCTCCTATAATTCACCCCTCCACTTT.